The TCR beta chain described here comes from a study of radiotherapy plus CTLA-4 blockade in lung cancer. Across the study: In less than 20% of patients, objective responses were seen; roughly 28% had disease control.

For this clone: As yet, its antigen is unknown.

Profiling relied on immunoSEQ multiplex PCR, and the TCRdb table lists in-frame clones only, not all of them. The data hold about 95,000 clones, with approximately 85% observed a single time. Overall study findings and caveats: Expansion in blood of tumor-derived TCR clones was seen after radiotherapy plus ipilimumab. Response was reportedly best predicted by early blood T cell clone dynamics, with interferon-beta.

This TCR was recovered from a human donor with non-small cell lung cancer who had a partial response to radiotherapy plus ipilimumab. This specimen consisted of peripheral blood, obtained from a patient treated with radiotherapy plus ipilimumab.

This CDR3 reads CASSVSRTDTQYF. DNA for the CDR3: TGTGCCAGCAGCGTATCTCGCACAGATACGCAGTATTTT. The V call is TRBV9, the J call TRBJ2-3; D uncertain. The germline CDR1 and CDR2 sequences are SGDLS and YYNGEE. The CDR3 contains 13 residues. Deletions cut 1 base from V and 1 base from J, with 4 bases between.